This TCR beta chain was recorded in a study of shared clonotypes between healthy human individuals (TCRdb year 2020). Broadly, across the study: The cohort included three men and a couple of women between 18 and 49 years of age. For each donor, three plates each were used for CD4 naive and CD4 memory, two plates were used for CD8 naive, and one plate was used for CD8 memory. Blood TCR repertoires of roughly five healthy adults were deeply sequenced to estimate repertoire size and the extent of clonotype sharing between individuals. To increase sequencing depth and limit assay-specific biases, different laboratories used diverse techniques to prepare libraries and sequence TCR repertoires. Leukapheresis yielded between about 0.85 and 10 billion PBMCs per donor. Broad study findings and their caveats: Sampling was restricted to blood, and TCR repertoires in tissues likely differ from the TCR repertoires found in blood. Estimated clonotype richness was generally larger for naive than for memory subsets. Based on pairwise subsampling, the degree of clonotype sharing among donors was expected to be affected by sequencing depth. The genetic and exposure-history diversity represented was limited by the small number of donors. Compared with non-shared clonotypes, clonotypes shared by all four sorted-subset donors had higher generation probabilities. Incomplete sequencing was indicated by rarefaction of sorted-subset datasets, despite the large sequencing depth. Roughly 5% of naive CD4, around 4% of naive CD8, 2.3% of memory CD4, and about 0.4% of memory CD8 clonotypes were shared across a handful of donors.

As concerns this clone: Its antigen is not yet known. Nothing much larger sits one base from this clone, and base qualities are not available.

Using the deep immunoSEQ assay, multiplex PCR amplified TCR CDR3 regions from genomic DNA. Genomic DNA extracted from each cell subset was distributed evenly over all wells of several immunoSEQ 96-well plates, and each plate served as one replicate. For sorted subsets, about 220 ng of genomic DNA, equivalent to around 31,000 T cell genomes, went into each replicate PCR. The purified libraries were quantified using a Qubit 3.0 fluorometer, sized with a Bioanalyzer 2100, and then quantified again using the KAPA Library Quantification kit. Every immunoSEQ 96-well plate was sequenced on a dedicated single-read 150-cycle Illumina NextSeq 550 flow cell. Regarding the original processing steps: Because the immunoSEQ output held only junctional sequences and lacked quality scores, the filtering could not match the filtering applied to full-length reads. To assign V/J genes and CDR3, sequences were annotated against IMGT germline references using PyIR, a Python wrapper for IgBLAST v1.9. Reads were removed for weak V/J assignments (E-value above 1e-6), missing CDR3, stop codons, out-of-frame junctions, or ambiguous translated residues. V3J clonotypes were defined as sequences sharing an identical inferred V gene, J gene, and CDR3 amino acid sequence. The percentage overlap between two repertoires was calculated by dividing the number of shared unique clonotypes by the size of the smaller repertoire. Richness of each repertoire was evaluated using RTK rarefaction, the Chao1 estimator, and Recon v2.1 estimates of unobserved clonotypes. For all TCRbeta clonotypes obtained by the gDNA method from a handful of donors, generation probabilities were computed with OLGA. Sourced from immuneACCESS, this table was stored by TCRdb with only in-frame sequences that have V and J called. A share of the clones is absent; for the studies checked, an unresolved V gene accounts for under half, and the remainder has no known explanation. D and trimming were read from the DNA, whereas the V and J calls and clone size are those reported in that table. For this sample there are roughly 890,000 clones; approximately 92% appear just once. The ten largest account for nearly 25% of the sample.

CDR1 and CDR2 were assigned from the germline V gene (reference sequence) as SGHNT and YYREEE. The CDR3 starts with the cysteine, ends with the phenylalanine, and has 16 residues. Only the CDR3 DNA stays, 48 bases, in frame from base 1. A distance of 12 bases separates the germline ends of V and J, which lose 1 base and 4 bases respectively. CD8 naive samples were CD45RO-negative cells positively selected for CCR7, giving a CD45RA+CCR7+ population that excluded TemRA cells. The donors were healthy, HIV-negative adults who had no recently reported acute infections or vaccinations. All donors were Caucasian adults living in Nashville, Tennessee, USA. Blood was obtained by leukapheresis, after which PBMCs were separated by Ficoll-Histopaque density gradient centrifugation and cryopreserved in liquid nitrogen vapor phase. Purity and quantity of every magnetically sorted T cell population were checked by analytical flow cytometry. From each sorted fraction, genomic DNA was isolated and quantified by UV absorbance on a Nanodrop 2000c.

The rearranged segments are TRBV5-4 and TRBJ2-6, with TRBD1 tentatively as D gene (6 bases match). The clonotype was recovered from a man under 40 in good health. Sequencing was done on a sample of naive CD8+ T cells sorted from blood. Read against the paper, the sample's cell subset or site label means: CD45RA+CCR7+. At the DNA level, the sequence is TGTGCCAGCAGCTTGACAGGGTTGGAAGGGGCCAACGTCCTGACTTTC. Its coded protein is CASSLTGLEGANVLTF.